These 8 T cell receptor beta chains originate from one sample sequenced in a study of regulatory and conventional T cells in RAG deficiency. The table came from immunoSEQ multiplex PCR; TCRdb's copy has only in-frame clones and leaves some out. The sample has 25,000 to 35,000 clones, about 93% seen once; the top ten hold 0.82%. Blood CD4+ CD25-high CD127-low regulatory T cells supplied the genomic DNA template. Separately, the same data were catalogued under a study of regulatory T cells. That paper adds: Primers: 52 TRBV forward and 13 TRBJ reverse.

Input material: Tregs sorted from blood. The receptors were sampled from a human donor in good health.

The CDR3 nucleotides are TGCGCCAGCAGTGAGTTAGGTAGCGGGGATCGGAATACGCAGTATTTT. Its protein is CASSELGSGDRNTQYF. The rearrangement joins TRBV10-1 to TRBJ2-3; 8 bases map to TRBD2. The CDR3 length is 16 residues. The V and J ends lost 1 base and 7 bases, in that order; junction bases with no gene match: 10. CDR1 and CDR2 from the germline V gene are WNHNN and SYGVQD (reference sequence).

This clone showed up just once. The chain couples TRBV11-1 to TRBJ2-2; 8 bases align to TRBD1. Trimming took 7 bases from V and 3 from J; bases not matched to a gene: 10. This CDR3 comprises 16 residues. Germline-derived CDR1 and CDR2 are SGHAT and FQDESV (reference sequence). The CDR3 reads CASKLRTGRDTGELFF. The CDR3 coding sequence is TGTGCCAGCAAGCTTAGGACAGGGCGGGACACCGGGGAGCTGTTTTTT.

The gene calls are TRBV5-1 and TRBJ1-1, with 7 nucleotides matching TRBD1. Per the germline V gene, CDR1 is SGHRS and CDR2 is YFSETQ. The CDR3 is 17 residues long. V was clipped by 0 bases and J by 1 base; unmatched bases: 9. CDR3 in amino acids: CASSLGLGQIGNTEAFF. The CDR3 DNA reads TGCGCCAGCAGCTTGGGGTTGGGACAGATAGGGAACACTGAAGCTTTCTTT. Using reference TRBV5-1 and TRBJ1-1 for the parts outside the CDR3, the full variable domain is KAGVTQTPRYLIKTRGQQVTLSCSPISGHRSVSWYQQTPGQGLQFLFEYFSETQRNKGNFPGRFSGRQFSNSRSEMNVSTLELGDSALYLCASSLGLGQIGNTEAFFGQGTRLTVV.

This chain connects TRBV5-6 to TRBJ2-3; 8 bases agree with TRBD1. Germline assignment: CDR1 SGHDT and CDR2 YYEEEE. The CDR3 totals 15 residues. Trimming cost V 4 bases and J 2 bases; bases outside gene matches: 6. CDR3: CASSRQGRYTDTQYF. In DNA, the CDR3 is TGTGCCAGCAGCCGACAGGGGCGATACACAGATACGCAGTATTTT.

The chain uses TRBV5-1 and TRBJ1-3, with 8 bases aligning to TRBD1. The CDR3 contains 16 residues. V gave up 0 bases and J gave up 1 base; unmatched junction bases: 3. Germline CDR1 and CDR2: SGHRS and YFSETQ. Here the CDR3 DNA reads TGCGCCAGCAGCTTGGTTCAGGGGGCATCTGGAAACACCATATATTTT. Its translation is CASSLVQGASGNTIYF.

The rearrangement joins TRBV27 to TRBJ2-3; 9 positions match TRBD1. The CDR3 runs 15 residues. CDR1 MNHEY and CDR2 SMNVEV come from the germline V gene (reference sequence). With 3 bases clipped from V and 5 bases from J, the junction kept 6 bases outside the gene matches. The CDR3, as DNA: TGTGCCAGCAGTTTGCGACAGGGGGTACAAGATACGCAGTATTTT. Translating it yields CASSLRQGVQDTQYF.

As DNA, the CDR3 is TGTGCCAGCAGCCAAGAATTTCGGTTGAAGGATACGCAGTATTTT. Translated, it gives CASSQEFRLKDTQYF. The chain links TRBV14 to TRBJ2-3, with D unclear. The CDR3 spans 15 residues. Trimming took off 0 bases at V and 6 bases at J, with 13 bases between the two ends. The germline gives CDR1 SGHDN, CDR2 FVKESK.

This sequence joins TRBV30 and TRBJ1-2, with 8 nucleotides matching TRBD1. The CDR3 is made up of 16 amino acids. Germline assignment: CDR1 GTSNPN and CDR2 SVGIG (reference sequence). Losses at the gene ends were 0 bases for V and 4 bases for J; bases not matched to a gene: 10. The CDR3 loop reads CAWSVGSGRGLYGYTF. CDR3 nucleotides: TGTGCCTGGAGTGTCGGTTCCGGCAGGGGGCTCTATGGCTACACCTTC.